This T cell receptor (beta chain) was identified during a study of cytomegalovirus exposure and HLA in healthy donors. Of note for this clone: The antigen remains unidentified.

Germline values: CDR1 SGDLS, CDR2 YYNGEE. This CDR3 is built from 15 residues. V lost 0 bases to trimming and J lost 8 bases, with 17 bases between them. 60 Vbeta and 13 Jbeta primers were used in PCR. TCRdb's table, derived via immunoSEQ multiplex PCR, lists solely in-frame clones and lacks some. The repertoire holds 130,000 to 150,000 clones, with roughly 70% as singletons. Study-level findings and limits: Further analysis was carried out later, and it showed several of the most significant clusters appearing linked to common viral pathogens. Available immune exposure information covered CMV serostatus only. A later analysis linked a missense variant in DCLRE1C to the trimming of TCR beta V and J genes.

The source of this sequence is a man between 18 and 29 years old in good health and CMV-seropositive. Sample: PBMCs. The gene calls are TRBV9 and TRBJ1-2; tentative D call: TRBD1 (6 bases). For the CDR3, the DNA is TGTGCCAGCAGCGTAGTATTGGCGGGGGGCGGCGGCTACACCTTC. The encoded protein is CASSVVLAGGGGYTF.